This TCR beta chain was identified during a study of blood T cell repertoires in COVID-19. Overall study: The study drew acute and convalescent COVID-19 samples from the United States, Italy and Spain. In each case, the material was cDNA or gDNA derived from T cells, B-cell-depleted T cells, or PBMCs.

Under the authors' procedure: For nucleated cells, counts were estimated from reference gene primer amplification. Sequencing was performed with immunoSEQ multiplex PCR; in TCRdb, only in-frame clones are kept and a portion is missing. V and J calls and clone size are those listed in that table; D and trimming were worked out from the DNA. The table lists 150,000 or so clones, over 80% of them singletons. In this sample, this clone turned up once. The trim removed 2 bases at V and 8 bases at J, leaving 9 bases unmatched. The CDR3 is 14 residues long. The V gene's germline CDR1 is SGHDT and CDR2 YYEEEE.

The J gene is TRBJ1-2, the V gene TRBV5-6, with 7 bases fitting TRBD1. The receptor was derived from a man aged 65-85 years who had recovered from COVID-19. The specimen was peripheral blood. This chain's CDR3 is CASSLRGPQEGYTF. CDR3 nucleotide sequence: TGTGCCAGCAGCTTAAGGGGGCCTCAGGAAGGCTACACCTTC. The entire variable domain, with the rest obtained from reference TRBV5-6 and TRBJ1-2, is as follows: DAGVTQSPTHLIKTRGQQVTLRCSPKSGHDTVSWYQQALGQGPQFIFQYYEEEERQRGNFPDRFSGHQFPNYSSELNVNALLLGDSALYLCASSLRGPQEGYTFGSGTRLTVV.